The rows below give T cell receptor beta chains drawn from one sample of a study of human T cells and chemical hapten exposure. Using its own MiXCR run on the RACE reads, TCRdb lists one record per CDR3 protein. The sample records around 130,000 distinct CDR3 sequences, around 11% being singletons. The material was whole blood, obtained in connection with sensitization to the hapten diphenylcyclopropenone (DPC). These receptors were obtained from a woman between 50 and 59 years old with alopecia areata. Some clones in this sample may be carry-over from other donors' samples. CDR3s leave out the opening cysteine and the closing phenylalanine or tryptophan. Each record gives: CDR3 length, V gene, CDR3 protein.

cdr3_length: 13
v_call: TRBV6-2/TRBV6-3
cdr3_aa: ASNPRDTSSYEQY

cdr3_length: 14
v_call: TRBV30
cdr3_aa: AWSVRVGASYNEQF

cdr3_length: 8
v_call: TRBV20-1
cdr3_aa: SARKQPSL

cdr3_length: 11
v_call: TRBV2
cdr3_aa: ASTRQVDYEQY

cdr3_length: 12
v_call: TRBV20-1
cdr3_aa: SAKTAVSYNEQF

cdr3_length: 16
v_call: TRBV18
cdr3_aa: ASSQDLAGKVSTDTQY

cdr3_length: 17
v_call: TRBV7-2
cdr3_aa: ASSLRSKTSALSYNEQF

cdr3_length: 10
v_call: TRBV28
cdr3_aa: ASSSAIYEQY

cdr3_length: 15
v_call: TRBV6-5
cdr3_aa: ASSYSWAREGPGTQY

cdr3_length: 13
v_call: TRBV4-3
cdr3_aa: ASSQYPGQGSEQY

cdr3_length: 13
v_call: TRBV11-2
cdr3_aa: ASSSSDSDNTEAF

cdr3_length: 12
v_call: TRBV5-6
cdr3_aa: ASSSRQLNQPQH

cdr3_length: 11
v_call: TRBV29-1
cdr3_aa: SVDGQGADGYT

cdr3_length: 13
v_call: TRBV6-2/TRBV6-3
cdr3_aa: ASTPEGTGGREQY

cdr3_length: 11
v_call: TRBV21-1
cdr3_aa: ASSTPRGRREY

cdr3_length: 13
v_call: TRBV6-5
cdr3_aa: ASSYSSSGANVLT

cdr3_length: 12
v_call: TRBV7-9
cdr3_aa: ASSQTGTAYEQY

cdr3_length: 13
v_call: TRBV5-1
cdr3_aa: ASSSVGGTNYGYT

cdr3_length: 11
v_call: TRBV14
cdr3_aa: ASSGRDSYGYT

cdr3_length: 14
v_call: TRBV12-3/TRBV12-4
cdr3_aa: ASSLLAGGTQNIQY

cdr3_length: 13
v_call: TRBV14
cdr3_aa: ASSQYPAMNTEAF

cdr3_length: 11
v_call: TRBV12-3/TRBV12-4
cdr3_aa: ASRGHNTGELF

cdr3_length: 13
v_call: TRBV7-2
cdr3_aa: ASSFKGLAVETQY